This T cell receptor beta chain was identified during a study of T-cell memory formation after mild COVID-19. The V gene lost 5 bases and the J gene lost 7 bases, with 8 bases spanning the gap. The CDR3 extends over 11 amino acids. In germline, CDR1 is MDHEN, CDR2 SYDVKM. Sample barcodes and UMIs were carried by the TCR alpha and TCR beta cDNA libraries that 5'RACE generated with constant-segment primers. TCRdb called the 5' RACE reads again in MiXCR, with one record for every CDR3 protein. Seen here are over 450,000 distinct CDR3 sequences, roughly 20% observed once, and the top ten hold around 13%. A remark on this clonotype: What it binds is unknown.

General observations from the study: Some clones that responded were present in memory (sampled pre-infection), which suggests cross-reactive memory joined.

The receptor was isolated from an adult woman who had mild COVID-19 (a few samples of this study predate the infection). Cell type and time point are not known. The rearrangement uses TRBV28 and TRBJ2-5, with unresolved D. Material: PBMCs or a T cell subset sorted from them (not recorded which). The DNA of the CDR3 is TGTGCCAGCAGTCTATCTCGGACCCAGTACTTC. Its translation: CASSLSRTQYF.